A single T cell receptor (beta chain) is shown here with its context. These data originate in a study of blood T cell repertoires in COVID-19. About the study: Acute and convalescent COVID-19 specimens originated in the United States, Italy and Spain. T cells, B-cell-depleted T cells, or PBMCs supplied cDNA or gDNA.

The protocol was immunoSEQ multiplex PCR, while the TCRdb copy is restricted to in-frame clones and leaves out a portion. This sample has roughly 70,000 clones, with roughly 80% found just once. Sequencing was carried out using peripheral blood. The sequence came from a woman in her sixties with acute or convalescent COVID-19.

DNA of the CDR3: TGTGCCAGCAGTTACGGACAGGGACTCGGCGAGCAGTACTTC. It translates to CASSYGQGLGEQYF. The genes are TRBV6-6 and TRBJ2-7, with 8 bases identical to TRBD1. The CDR3 contains 14 residues. V was pared by 2 bases and J by 6 bases, with 6 bases of the junction left unmatched. The germline CDR1 and CDR2 sequences are MNHNY and SVGAGI (reference sequence).